This TCR beta chain is from a study of read filtering for tumor transcriptome and immune sequencing. Study-level information: Among patients, 17 to 20 were male and around 13 female, aged about 47 to 85 (mean about 72). Notes on the study in general: Even smaller IR-seq throughput identified most shared clonotypes.

Sampling of bone marrow took place during active disease in every patient. In this sample, this clonotype turned up many times. Its matching antigen is unknown. Molecular barcoded adaptors covering alpha/delta and beta/gamma chains were used on roughly 370 ng RNA. Each CDR3 protein gets one entry after TCRdb re-called the reads with MiXCR. The top ten hold 44% of the sample, which has tens of thousands of distinct CDR3 sequences, roughly an eighth seen once. The CDR3 covers 15 residues. Germline V gives CDR1 MDHEN, CDR2 SYDVKM. With V trimmed by 6 bases and J by 1 base, 6 bases remained unmatched. The sequencing input was a population of CD138-negative cells sorted from bone marrow. This chain links TRBV28 with TRBJ2-3, with TRBD2 matching over 8 bases. The receptor was derived from a donor at least 40 years old with multiple myeloma. The CDR3 DNA sequence: TGTGCCAGCAGCATAGCGGGGTCGGGCACAGATACGCAGTATTTT. Translation gives CASSIAGSGTDTQYF.